The rows below give T cell receptor beta chains drawn from one sample of a study of cytomegalovirus exposure and HLA in healthy donors. Measured with immunoSEQ multiplex PCR; TCRdb has only the in-frame clones, and not every one. Of about 150,000 clones in the sample, less than 85% were seen once. Sequenced input: PBMCs. These receptor sequences come from a woman in her sixties in good health and CMV-seropositive. CDR3s include the opening cysteine and the closing phenylalanine or tryptophan. D genes are given only for firm matches. Expanded clones are given a class, and other clones once, few, many or no size at all.

TRBJ2-7	-	TRBV18	14	TRBD1	CASSPRTGLDEQYF	TGTGCCAGCTCACCGAGGACAGGTCTAGACGAGCAGTACTTC
TRBJ2-1	few	TRBV9	15	TRBD2	CASSVTSGSIGEQFF	TGTGCCAGCAGCGTAACTAGCGGGAGTATAGGTGAGCAGTTCTTC
TRBJ2-1	-	TRBV19	15	TRBD2	CASRRSGSSYNEQFF	TGTGCCAGTAGGCGGAGCGGGAGCTCCTACAATGAGCAGTTCTTC
TRBJ1-2	-	TRBV5-1	14	-	CASSLAKLNYGYTF	TGCGCCAGCAGCTTGGCCAAGCTCAACTATGGCTACACCTTC
TRBJ2-2	once	TRBV28	14	-	CASSSLGGSGELFF	TGTGCCAGCAGTTCGCTCGGCGGTTCCGGGGAGCTGTTTTTT
TRBJ1-2	-	TRBV6-1	17	TRBD1	CASSEKGPDRVGYGYTF	TGTGCCAGCAGTGAAAAAGGGCCCGACAGGGTGGGCTATGGCTACACCTTC
TRBJ2-2	-	TRBV2	14	-	CASSGGHFTGELFF	TGTGCCAGCAGTGGGGGACATTTCACCGGGGAGCTGTTTTTT
TRBJ1-1	-	TRBV5-1	15	TRBD1	CASSLEGTGGVEAFF	TGCGCCAGCAGCTTGGAGGGGACAGGGGGCGTTGAAGCTTTCTTT
TRBJ2-2	-	TRBV7-9	16	TRBD1	CASSPTGQGTTGELFF	TGTGCCAGCAGCCCCACGGGACAGGGTACCACCGGGGAGCTGTTTTTT
TRBJ2-5	-	TRBV5-4	13	-	CASSLVARETQYF	TGTGCCAGCAGCTTAGTGGCGAGGGAGACCCAGTACTTC
TRBJ1-2	-	TRBV29-1	13	TRBD1	CSVAADRNYGYTF	TGCAGCGTTGCGGCGGACAGGAACTATGGCTACACCTTC